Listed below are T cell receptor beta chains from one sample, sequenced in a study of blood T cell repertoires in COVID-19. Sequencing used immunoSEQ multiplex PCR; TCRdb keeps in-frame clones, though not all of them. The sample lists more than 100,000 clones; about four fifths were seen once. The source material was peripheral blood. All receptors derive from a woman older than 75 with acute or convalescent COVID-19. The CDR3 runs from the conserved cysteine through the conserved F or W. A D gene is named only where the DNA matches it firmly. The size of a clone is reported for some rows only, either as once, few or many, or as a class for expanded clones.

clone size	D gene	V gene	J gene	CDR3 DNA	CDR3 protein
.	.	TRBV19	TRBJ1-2	TGTGCCAGTAGTACCGGAGAGGAGTATGGCTACACCTTC	CASSTGEEYGYTF
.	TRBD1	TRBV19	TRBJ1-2	TGTGCCAGTAGGGGCGTACCCGGGACAGGGGAGTGGTACACCTTC	CASRGVPGTGEWYTF
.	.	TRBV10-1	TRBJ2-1	TGCGCCGGGGGTAGCGGTTCCTACAATGAGCAGTTCTTC	CAGGSGSYNEQFF
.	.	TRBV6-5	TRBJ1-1	TGTGCCAGCAGGTTTAGGGTTGAGGGGAACACTGAAGCTTTCTTT	CASRFRVEGNTEAFF
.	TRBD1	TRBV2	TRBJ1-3	TGTGCCAGCAGAGGACAGGGGGCGAGGGGAAACACCATATATTTT	CASRGQGARGNTIYF
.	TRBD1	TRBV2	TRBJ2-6	TGTGCCAGCCGGGCCCGACAGGGGGTTTTTTCTGGCTCTGGGGCCAACGTCCTGACTTTC	CASRARQGVFSGSGANVLTF
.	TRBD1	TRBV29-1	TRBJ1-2	TGCAGCGTTCAGGGGGCGGACAGCTTGTTCTATGGCTACACCTTC	CSVQGADSLFYGYTF
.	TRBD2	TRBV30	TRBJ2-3	TGTGCCTGGGGGAGCGGGGGGGCCCATCATACGCAGTATTTT	CAWGSGGAHHTQYF
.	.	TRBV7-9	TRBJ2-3	TGTGCCAGCAGCTCCCTCGGGGGACTCCGGTCCACAGATACGCAGTATTTT	CASSSLGGLRSTDTQYF
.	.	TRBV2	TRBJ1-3	TGTGCCAGCAGTGATCGCTCTACAGGGATCTCTGGAAACACCATATATTTT	CASSDRSTGISGNTIYF
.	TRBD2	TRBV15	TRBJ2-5	TGTGCCACCAGCAGAAATAGGACTAGCGGGAGGCGGCAAGAGACCCAGTACTTC	CATSRNRTSGRRQETQYF
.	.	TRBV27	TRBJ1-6	TGTGCCAGCAGTTTAGAACCGGGGGGGGCGCGGTCACCCCTCCACTTT	CASSLEPGGARSPLHF
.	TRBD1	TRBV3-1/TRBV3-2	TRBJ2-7	TGTGCCAGCAGCCGTTTGGGACAGGGGGCCTACGAGCAGTACTTC	CASSRLGQGAYEQYF
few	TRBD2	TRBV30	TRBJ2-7	TGTGCCTGGAACCAGCGGGGCTACGAGCAGTACTTC	CAWNQRGYEQYF
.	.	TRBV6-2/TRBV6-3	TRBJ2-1	TGTGCCAGCAGATACACCGGGACTCACAATGAGCAGTTCTTC	CASRYTGTHNEQFF
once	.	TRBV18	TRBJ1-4	TGTGCCAGCTCACCATTCCGGGACATTGATGAAAAACTGTTTTTT	CASSPFRDIDEKLFF
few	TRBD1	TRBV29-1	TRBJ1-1	TGCAGCGTGGATAAGGGACAGCCCTATGAAGCTTTCTTT	CSVDKGQPYEAFF
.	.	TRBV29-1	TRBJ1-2	TGCAGCGTTGGTCAAGGAACAGTCAGTGGCTACACCTTC	CSVGQGTVSGYTF
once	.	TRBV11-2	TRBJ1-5	TGTGCCAGCAGCTTAGAGCGTTCAGGGCCCCAGCATTTT	CASSLERSGPQHF
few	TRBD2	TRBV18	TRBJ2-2	TGTGCCAGCTCACGATTTCGGACTAGCGGGAGTAACACCGGGGAGCTGTTTTTT	CASSRFRTSGSNTGELFF
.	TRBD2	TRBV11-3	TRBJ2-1	TGTGCCAGCAGCTCCGGGACTAGCGGGAGAGGGACGGATGAGCAGTTCTTC	CASSSGTSGRGTDEQFF
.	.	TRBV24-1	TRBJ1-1	TGTGCCACCAGTGATTCGTTCCGACAGACCGCTGAAGCTTTCTTT	CATSDSFRQTAEAFF
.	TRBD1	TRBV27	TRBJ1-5	TGTGCCATCACAGGGGTGGGTCAGCCCCAGCATTTT	CAITGVGQPQHF